A single T cell receptor (beta chain) is shown here with its context. Antigen specificity is unknown. Repertoires were generated with immunoSEQ multiplex PCR, while TCRdb's copy carries only in-frame clones and drops some. Of tens of thousands of clones in the sample, around 76% were seen once. The germline V and J ends were trimmed by 4 bases and 2 bases, with 18 bases remaining between them. Germline loops: CDR1 MDHEN, CDR2 SYDVKM. This CDR3 is 16 amino acids long. These data originate in a study of vaccination effects on CD4 cells after COVID-19. The overall study: Subjects were given two BNT162b2 or mRNA-1273 vaccine doses. Samples were given by two convalescent patients 16 days and one week before vaccination.

ViraFEST expansion of antigen-specific CD4+ T cells with viral peptide pools preceded sequencing. Scientists isolated CD4+ T cells after an approximately 10-day culture period ended. The person was diagnosed with PCR-confirmed SARS-CoV-2 infection between March and December 2020. Every well housed around 2.1 million PBMC, which grew in culture alongside around 10 IU/ml IL-2 and around 9.4 ug/ml peptides. Replacing half the medium with IL-2 medium was done on days 3 and 7. The sequence came from a human donor who had a prior SARS-CoV-2 infection. The chain uses TRBV28 and TRBJ2-7; weak D call: TRBD1 (5 bases). The starting material was CD4+ T cells from PBMCs cultured with HIV peptides, obtained before COVID-19 vaccination. Subset indicated: HIV-1 Nef peptide pool negative control/reference culture. CDR3 DNA: TGTGCCAGCAGTTCATCACAGGACACCTTAACCTACGAGCAGTACTTC. Protein product: CASSSSQDTLTYEQYF.